This T cell receptor (beta chain) was obtained from a study of a mutant IDH1 vaccine in newly diagnosed glioma (dated by TCRdb to the early 2020s). In terms of the full investigation: Of the approximately 30 treated patients, about 62% were male and about 40% were female, and the mean age was 40.4 years. Prior to enrollment, patients had been given standard therapy consisting of radiotherapy alone, temozolomide alone, or radiochemotherapy with temozolomide, with the combination given to most patients. Peripheral blood was collected at six visits: V03 (baseline), V05, V07, V10, V12 and V13. For exploratory analyses, approximately 25 treated patients had longitudinal TCRB deep sequencing done wherever samples were available. Results and caveats for the whole study, not just this receptor: Vaccine-induced immune responses across multiple MHC alleles were detected in roughly 94% of patients. Availability determined which PBMC samples were chosen for TCRB deep sequencing. It was noted by the authors that analyses of patient blood samples could not be reproduced owing to sample limitations. Changes in the top peripheral T cell clonotypes picked up by TCRB sequencing did not appear to be linked to pseudoprogression.

Turning to this clone: No cognate antigen has been identified for it. Nothing much larger sits one base from this clone, and base qualities are not available.

The method behind the library was the immunoSEQ multiplex PCR assay. Rearranged TCR beta chain sequences were amplified using the hsTCRB Kit according to the manufacturer's protocol. Sequencing of TCRB libraries was carried out on an Illumina MiSeq. The original methods were these. The kit vendor's proprietary platform handled demultiplexing, trimming and gene mapping. TCRdb re-hosts the immuneACCESS table, in-frame sequences only. Its copies lack some clones; in the studies checked, an unresolved V gene accounts for under half of them, and the cause for the rest is not known. V and J calls and clone size come straight from that table; D and trimming were deduced from the DNA. The table for this sample lists about 38,000 clones; about nine tenths of them were counted only once. Jointly, the top ten make up under 20% of the sample. V and J are trimmed by 5 bases and 6 bases, and the gene matches miss 4 bases of the junction. CDR3 length: 12 amino acids, cysteine to phenylalanine. Of all the DNA, just the CDR3 is kept, 36 bases in frame from base 1. The germline V gene (reference sequence) gives CDR1 as SEHNR and CDR2 as FQNEAQ.

In the paper's terms, the time point label means: baseline, week 1 (first vaccination visit). Taken with the paper, the label for treatment or condition translates to: pre-vaccination baseline after standard-of-care therapy. Newly diagnosed WHO grade 3 or 4 IDH1-mutant astrocytomas showing loss of nuclear ATRX were present in the donors. The samples were drawn from NOA16, a multicentre, single-arm, open-label phase I trial in Germany that tested a mutant IDH1 peptide vaccine in humans for the first time. Visit V03 blood draws served as the baseline sample for immunogenicity testing. Genomic DNA for TCRB sequencing was isolated from EDTA blood with the DNeasy Blood and Tissue Kit.

The receptor comes from a man aged 18-30 years with glioma. The sample here was PBMCs, taken from a glioma patient treated with radiotherapy, temozolomide or both. Rearrangement joined TRBV7-9 to TRBJ2-7, and TRBD1 aligns with 7 junction nucleotides. CDR3 reads: CASSIRQGEQYF. The DNA is as follows: TGTGCCAGCAGCATCCGACAGGGCGAGCAGTACTTC.